The 20 T cell receptor beta chains listed next were all sequenced from one sample in a study of T cell responses to AZD1222 COVID-19 vaccine. Assay used: immunoSEQ multiplex PCR; TCRdb lists only in-frame clones, some missing. The profile shows about 92,000 clones, 88% of them singletons. The specimen was peripheral blood, collected on day 0 of MenACWY control vaccination. The receptors were gathered from an adult in good health.

This chain connects TRBV6-6 to TRBJ2-5; the match to TRBD1 covers 9 bases. Per the germline V gene, CDR1 is MNHNY and CDR2 is SVGAGI (reference sequence). With 3 bases clipped from V and 0 bases from J, the junction kept 2 bases outside the gene matches. The CDR3 totals 15 residues. The chain's CDR3 is CASSYGQGYQETQYF. In DNA, the CDR3 is TGTGCCAGCAGTTATGGACAGGGGTACCAAGAGACCCAGTACTTC.

In DNA, the CDR3 is TGTGCCAGTAGTATAGATGGACTAGCGGGAAACCCCTCCTACAATGAGCAGTTCTTC. Its protein is CASSIDGLAGNPSYNEQFF. V usage is TRBV19 and J usage is TRBJ2-1, with 12 bases lining up with TRBD2. CDR3 size: 19 residues. Germline assignment: CDR1 LNHDA and CDR2 SQIVND (reference sequence). The V and J ends lost 0 bases and 0 bases, in that order; junction bases with no gene match: 6.

This clone was seen only once. This chain links TRBV11-3 with TRBJ2-1; D remains ambiguous. The ends were cut back, 1 base at V and 0 bases at J, with 16 bases in the middle. CDR3 length: 18 residues. CDR1 SGHNT and CDR2 YENEEA come from the germline V gene. In DNA, the CDR3 is TGTGCCAGCAGCTTAGGCGGTCGTGGGTTCGGCTCCTACAATGAGCAGTTCTTC. As protein: CASSLGGRGFGSYNEQFF. Full variable domain (missing parts from reference TRBV11-3 and TRBJ2-1): EAGVVQSPRYKIIEKKQPVAFWCNPISGHNTLYWYLQNLGQGPELLIRYENEEAVDDSQLPKDRFSAERLKGVDSTLKIQPAELGDSAVYLCASSLGGRGFGSYNEQFFGPGTRLTVL.

The chain couples TRBV5-1 to TRBJ1-1; D call uncertain. Deletions cut 0 bases from V and 2 bases from J, with 8 bases between. Germline V lookup: CDR1 SGHRS, CDR2 YFSETQ. The length of the CDR3 is 14 residues. The CDR3: CASSLARGNTEAFF. CDR3 in DNA: TGCGCCAGCAGCTTGGCCCGGGGTAACACTGAAGCTTTCTTT. Combining the CDR3 with reference TRBV5-1 and TRBJ1-1 gives the whole variable domain KAGVTQTPRYLIKTRGQQVTLSCSPISGHRSVSWYQQTPGQGLQFLFEYFSETQRNKGNFPGRFSGRQFSNSRSEMNVSTLELGDSALYLCASSLARGNTEAFFGQGTRLTVV.

In its sample, this clone was seen once. The chain employs TRBV18 and TRBJ1-6; D possibly corresponds to TRBD1 (6 bases). This CDR3 is built from 16 residues. The germline V and J ends were trimmed by 8 bases and 2 bases, with 16 bases remaining between them. The germline CDR1 and CDR2 sequences are KGHSH and LQKENI. As DNA, the CDR3 is TGTGCCAGCCTCCCACCAAGACAGGCCTATAATTCACCCCTCCACTTT. Amino acids: CASLPPRQAYNSPLHF.

The gene calls are TRBV6-6 and TRBJ1-4; 10 bases align to TRBD1. The CDR3 has 15 amino acids. CDR1 is MNHNY and CDR2 is SVGAGI in the germline V gene (reference sequence). V lost 9 bases and J lost 3; bases outside the gene matches: 7. This CDR3 is CASSGTGASNEKLFF. CDR3 nucleotide sequence: TGTGCCAGTTCCGGGACAGGGGCCTCTAATGAAAAACTGTTTTTT.

This clone has just one count. J is TRBJ1-2 and V is TRBV6-5; 9 nucleotides agree with TRBD1. V was clipped by 6 bases and J by 7 bases; unmatched bases: 12. The germline V gene encodes CDR1 MNHEY and CDR2 SVGAGI. The CDR3 is 15 amino acids. The CDR3 bases are TGTGCCAGCAGGTTGGGACAGGGCGATATGAGTGGCTACACCTTC. It yields the protein CASRLGQGDMSGYTF.

The genes are TRBV19 and TRBJ1-2; D is undetermined. Germline assignment: CDR1 LNHDA and CDR2 SQIVND (reference sequence). V was trimmed by 5 bases and J by 0 bases, leaving 10 bases between them. The CDR3 runs to 14 residues. The DNA for the CDR3 is TGTGCCAGTAGTGCCGACATTGCTAACTATGGCTACACCTTC. This translates into CASSADIANYGYTF.

J is TRBJ1-2 and V is TRBV9, with TRBD1 matching over 8 bases. The CDR3 sequence is 15 residues long. V lost 0 bases to trimming and J lost 2 bases; unmatched junction nucleotides: 3. Germline CDR1 reads SGDLS; CDR2 reads YYNGEE. The CDR3 sequence is CASSVGDRRNYGYTF. DNA for the CDR3: TGTGCCAGCAGCGTAGGGGACAGGCGCAACTATGGCTACACCTTC.

V is TRBV30 and J is TRBJ1-6; no clear D gene. Germline assignment: CDR1 GTSNPN and CDR2 SVGIG (reference sequence). The CDR3 is made up of 14 amino acids. The CDR3: CATRVGSYNSPLHF. The CDR3 DNA sequence: TGTGCTACCCGGGTGGGCTCCTATAATTCACCCCTCCACTTT.

This sequence joins TRBV27 and TRBJ1-3; 7 bases are shared with TRBD1. The ends lost 9 bases at V and 0 bases at J; junction bases unmatched: 5. Per germline, CDR1 MNHEY and CDR2 SMNVEV (reference sequence). This CDR3 has 14 residues. The CDR3 region is CARVGQISGNTIYF. CDR3 DNA: TGTGCCAGGGTGGGACAGATCTCTGGAAACACCATATATTTT.

This clone appeared once. V usage is TRBV2 and J usage is TRBJ1-5; weak D call: TRBD1 (5 bases). This CDR3 spans 14 amino acids. Germline V gene sequence: CDR1 SNHLY, CDR2 FYNNEI. With 4 bases removed from V and 3 bases from J, the gap between germline ends came to 10 bases. The CDR3 nucleotides read TGTGCCAGCAGTGTATTGGGACCCAATCAGCCCCAGCATTTT. Its translation: CASSVLGPNQPQHF.

The rearrangement uses TRBV7-2 and TRBJ1-2; 7 nucleotides align to TRBD1. The V and J ends lost 2 bases and 4 bases, in that order; junction bases with no gene match: 10. Germline V CDR1 and CDR2: SGHTA, FQGNSA. The CDR3 totals 16 residues. The CDR3: CASSLSGDRAGYGYTF. CDR3 bases: TGTGCCAGCAGCTTATCAGGAGACAGGGCTGGCTATGGCTACACCTTC.

This chain connects TRBV16 to TRBJ2-3; D possibly matches TRBD1 or TRBD2 (5 bases each). Trimming shortened V by 7 bases and J by 0 bases, and 11 bases separated the two germline ends. The CDR3 spans 14 residues. The germline gives CDR1 KGHSY, CDR2 FQNENV. The CDR3 DNA is TGTGCCAGCAACCGGGGACGGAGCACAGATACGCAGTATTTT. It codes for CASNRGRSTDTQYF.

The rearrangement joins TRBV11-2 to TRBJ2-7; 7 bases fit TRBD1. The CDR3 totals 15 residues. In germline, CDR1 is SGHAT, CDR2 FQNNGV. Trimming took 4 bases from V and 0 from J; bases not matched to a gene: 6. CDR3 region: CASSYGQVSSYEQYF. CDR3 nucleotides: TGTGCCAGCAGCTACGGACAGGTTAGCTCCTACGAGCAGTACTTC. The entire variable domain, with the rest obtained from reference TRBV11-2 and TRBJ2-7, is as follows: EAGVAQSPRYKIIEKRQSVAFWCNPISGHATLYWYQQILGQGPKLLIQFQNNGVVDDSQLPKDRFSAERLKGVDSTLKIQPAKLEDSAVYLCASSYGQVSSYEQYFGPGTRLTVT.

The chain links TRBV11-3 to TRBJ2-1; TRBD2 matches 7 bases. The CDR3 is 13 amino acids. Germline loops: CDR1 SGHNT, CDR2 YENEEA. The V segment lost 8 bases and the J segment 9 bases; nucleotides outside the gene matches: 10. The CDR3 here is CASALGGASEQFF. For the CDR3, the DNA is TGTGCCAGCGCCCTGGGAGGGGCGAGTGAGCAGTTCTTC.

V and J are TRBV13 and TRBJ1-1; 8 bases map to TRBD1. After removal of 5 bases from V and 7 bases from J, the junction contained 3 bases not matched to a gene. The germline V gene has CDR1 PRHDT and CDR2 FYEKMQ (reference sequence). This CDR3 spans 12 amino acids. The CDR3 sequence: CASSTGQGEAFF. The DNA of the CDR3 is TGTGCCAGCAGCACCGGACAGGGTGAAGCTTTCTTT.

This chain joins TRBV6-4 and TRBJ1-2, with D tentatively TRBD1 (5 bases). V was pared by 4 bases and J by 8 bases, with 14 bases between. CDR3 length: 13 residues. The V gene's germline CDR1 is MRHNA and CDR2 SNTAGT. CDR3 sequence (DNA): TGTGCCAGCAGTGCCTCCCAGGGTAGCGGCTACACCTTC. Translated: CASSASQGSGYTF.

The chain employs TRBV19 and TRBJ1-6, with D possibly TRBD1 on 5 matching bases. Germline values: CDR1 LNHDA, CDR2 SQIVND (reference sequence). V lost 6 bases to trimming and J lost 3 bases, with 15 bases between them. The CDR3 spans 16 residues. The CDR3 is CASSKKDDSYNSPLHF. The CDR3 DNA is TGTGCCAGTAGCAAGAAAGACGACAGCTATAATTCACCCCTCCACTTT.

This chain uses TRBV4-3 with TRBJ1-2; 9 bases fit TRBD1. This CDR3 has 16 amino acids. The germline V gene has CDR1 LGHNA and CDR2 YSLEER. J was trimmed by 2 bases and V by 0 bases; bases with no gene match: 4. The CDR3 loop is CASSQDQGQGNYGYTF. The CDR3 DNA reads as TGCGCCAGCAGCCAAGATCAGGGACAGGGAAACTATGGCTACACCTTC.